This TCR beta chain is from a study of PD-1 blockade in classical Hodgkin lymphoma. General study results and limits: Relapsed/refractory patients reportedly had the lowest baseline TCR diversity, below newly diagnosed patients, who were below healthy donors. Factors driving the repertoire differences, possibly disease activity or prior therapy, remain undefined.

To note about this clone: As yet, its antigen is unknown.

The V and J ends lost 2 bases and 5 bases respectively, with 15 bases between them. CDR3 length: 15 amino acids. CDR1 is SNHLY, CDR2 FYNNEI, per germline. Time point reported: newly diagnosed, previously untreated cHL patient sample. Using immunoSEQ multiplex PCR, the repertoire was profiled, and TCRdb retains in-frame clones only, with some absent. The table has over 25,000 clones, approximately 94% seen once. The receptor was isolated from a human donor with classical Hodgkin lymphoma. The specimen was peripheral blood mononuclear cells (PBMCs). V and J are TRBV2 and TRBJ1-1, with no clear D. The CDR3 sequence: CASSEWGWEGTEAFF. The CDR3 nucleotides are TGTGCCAGCAGTGAATGGGGATGGGAAGGGACTGAAGCTTTCTTT.